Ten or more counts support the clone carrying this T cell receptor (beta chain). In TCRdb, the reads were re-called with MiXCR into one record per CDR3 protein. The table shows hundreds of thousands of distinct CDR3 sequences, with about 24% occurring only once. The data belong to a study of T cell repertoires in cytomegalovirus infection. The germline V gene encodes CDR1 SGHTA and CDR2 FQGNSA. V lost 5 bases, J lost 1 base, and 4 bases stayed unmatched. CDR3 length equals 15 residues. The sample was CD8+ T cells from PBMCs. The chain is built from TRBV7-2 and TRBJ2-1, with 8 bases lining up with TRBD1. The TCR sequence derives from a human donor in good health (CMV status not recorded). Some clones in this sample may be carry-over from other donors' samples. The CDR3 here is CASSPQGVSYNEQFF. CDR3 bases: TGTGCCAGCAGCCCACAGGGGGTGTCCTACAATGAGCAGTTCTTC.